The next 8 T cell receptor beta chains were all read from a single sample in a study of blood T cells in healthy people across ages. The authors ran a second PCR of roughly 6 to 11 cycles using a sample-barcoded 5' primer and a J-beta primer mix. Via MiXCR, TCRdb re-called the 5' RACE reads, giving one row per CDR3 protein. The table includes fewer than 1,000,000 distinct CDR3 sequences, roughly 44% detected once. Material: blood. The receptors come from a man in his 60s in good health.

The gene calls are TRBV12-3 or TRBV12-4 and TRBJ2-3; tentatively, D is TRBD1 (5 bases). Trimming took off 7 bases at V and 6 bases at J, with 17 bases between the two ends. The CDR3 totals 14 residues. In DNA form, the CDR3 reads TGTGCCAGCACCTCGGATGCGGACACGGATACGCAGTATTTT. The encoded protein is CASTSDADTDTQYF.

CDR3 region: CSASLPLAGFNEQYF. CDR3 DNA: TGCAGTGCCTCCTTGCCGCTAGCGGGGTTTAACGAGCAGTACTTC. The chain is built from TRBV20-1 and TRBJ2-5; 9 nucleotides align to TRBD2. Near its end, the DNA agrees better with TRBJ2-7, so the J call may be wrong. The CDR3 contains 15 residues. Germline CDR1 reads DFQATT; CDR2 reads SNEGSKA (reference sequence).

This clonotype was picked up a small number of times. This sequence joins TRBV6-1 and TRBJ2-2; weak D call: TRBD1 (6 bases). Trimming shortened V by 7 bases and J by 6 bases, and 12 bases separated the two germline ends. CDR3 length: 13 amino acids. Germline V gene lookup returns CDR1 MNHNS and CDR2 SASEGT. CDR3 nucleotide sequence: TGTGCCAGCACCGTCAGGGGAGCCGGGGAGCTGTTTTTT. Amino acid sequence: CASTVRGAGELFF.

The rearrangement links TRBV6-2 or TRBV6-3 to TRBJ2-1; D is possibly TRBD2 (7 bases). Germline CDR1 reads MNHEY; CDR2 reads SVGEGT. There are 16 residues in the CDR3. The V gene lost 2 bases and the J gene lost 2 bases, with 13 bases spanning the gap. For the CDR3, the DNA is TGTGCCAGCAGTTACAATCGCGGGGGCACCTACAATGAGCAGTTCTTC. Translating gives CASSYNRGGTYNEQFF.

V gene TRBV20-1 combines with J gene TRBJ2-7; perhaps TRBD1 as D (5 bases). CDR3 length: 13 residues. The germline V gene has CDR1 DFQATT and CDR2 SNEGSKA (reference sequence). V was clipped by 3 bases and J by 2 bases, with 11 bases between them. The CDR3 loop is CSASNRLTYEQYF. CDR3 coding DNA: TGCAGTGCTAGTAACAGGCTTACCTACGAGCAGTACTTC.

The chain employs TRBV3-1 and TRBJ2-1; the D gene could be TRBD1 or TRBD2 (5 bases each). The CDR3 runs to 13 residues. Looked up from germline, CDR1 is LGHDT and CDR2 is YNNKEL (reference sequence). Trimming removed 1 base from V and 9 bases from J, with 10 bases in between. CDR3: CASSQGLQAEQFF. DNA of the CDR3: TGTGCCAGCAGCCAAGGACTACAGGCTGAGCAGTTCTTC.

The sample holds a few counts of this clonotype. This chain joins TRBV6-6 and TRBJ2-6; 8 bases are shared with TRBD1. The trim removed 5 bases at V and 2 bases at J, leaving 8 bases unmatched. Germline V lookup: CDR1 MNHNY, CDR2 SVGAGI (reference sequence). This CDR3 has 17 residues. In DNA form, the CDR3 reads TGTGCCAGCAGTAACCAGATACAGGGGGCTGGGGCCAACGTCCTGACTTTC. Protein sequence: CASSNQIQGAGANVLTF.

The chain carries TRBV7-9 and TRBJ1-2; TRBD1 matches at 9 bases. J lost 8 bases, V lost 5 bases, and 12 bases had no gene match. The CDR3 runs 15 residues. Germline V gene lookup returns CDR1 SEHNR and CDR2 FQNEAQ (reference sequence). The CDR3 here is CASSEPGTGTMGYTF. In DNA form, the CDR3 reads TGTGCCAGCAGCGAACCGGGGACAGGGACGATGGGCTACACCTTC.